This entry features one T cell receptor (beta chain) sequence. Assay: immunoSEQ multiplex PCR; the TCRdb copy retains only in-frame clones and omits some. The table includes about 120,000 clones, around 93% detected once. The V and J ends lost 6 bases and 7 bases respectively, with 18 bases between them. Germline CDR1 reads MDHEN; CDR2 reads SYDVKM. The CDR3 sequence is 14 residues long. This entry is derived from a study of control samples from healthy donors and cancer patients. Sequencing was performed on PBMCs. The clonotype was recovered from a man aged 45 to 65 with head and neck cancer. The chain recombines TRBV28 with TRBJ1-2; tentatively, D is TRBD1 (5 bases). DNA for the CDR3: TGTGCCAGCAGAAACCTGGGGGGTTCGGCTGGCTACACCTTC. Encoded protein: CASRNLGGSAGYTF.